Many counts were recorded for the clone carrying this T cell receptor beta chain. What it binds is unknown. The data are from a study of T cell repertoires in cytomegalovirus infection. The wider study: Public TCR beta signatures indicated both CMV infection and matching HLA type. Study outcomes and limitations: Cumulative public TCR beta family frequency identified CMV carriers with the relevant HLA. CMV-specific TCR beta clonotypes restricted by HLA-C were the ones dominating the ex vivo response.

V was clipped by 8 bases and J by 2 bases, with 5 bases between them. From germline, CDR1 is MDHEN and CDR2 SYDVKM. The CDR3 is made up of 11 amino acids. Via MiXCR, TCRdb re-called the reads, giving one row per CDR3 protein. This table has roughly 320,000 distinct CDR3 sequences, 8% to 10% appearing once. The material sequenced was PBMCs. The receptor was isolated from a human donor in good health (CMV status not recorded). Some clones in this sample may be carry-over from other donors' samples. The chain couples TRBV28 to TRBJ2-3; D remains ambiguous. CDR3 sequence reads: CASGVTDTQYF. For the CDR3, the DNA is TGTGCCAGCGGGGTCACAGATACGCAGTATTTT.